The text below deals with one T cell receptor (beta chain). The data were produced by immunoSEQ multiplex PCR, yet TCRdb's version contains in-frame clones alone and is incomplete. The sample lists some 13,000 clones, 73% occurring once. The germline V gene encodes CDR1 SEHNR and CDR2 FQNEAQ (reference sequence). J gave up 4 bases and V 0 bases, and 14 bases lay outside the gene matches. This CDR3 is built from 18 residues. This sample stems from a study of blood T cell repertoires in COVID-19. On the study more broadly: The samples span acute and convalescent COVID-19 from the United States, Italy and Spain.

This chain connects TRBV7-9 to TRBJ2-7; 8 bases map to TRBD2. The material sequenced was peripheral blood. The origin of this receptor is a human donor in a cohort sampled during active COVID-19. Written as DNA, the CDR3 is TGTGCCAGCAGCTTAGCGCAACCGGGCCCAGCGGGGGCATACGAGCAGTACTTC. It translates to CASSLAQPGPAGAYEQYF.